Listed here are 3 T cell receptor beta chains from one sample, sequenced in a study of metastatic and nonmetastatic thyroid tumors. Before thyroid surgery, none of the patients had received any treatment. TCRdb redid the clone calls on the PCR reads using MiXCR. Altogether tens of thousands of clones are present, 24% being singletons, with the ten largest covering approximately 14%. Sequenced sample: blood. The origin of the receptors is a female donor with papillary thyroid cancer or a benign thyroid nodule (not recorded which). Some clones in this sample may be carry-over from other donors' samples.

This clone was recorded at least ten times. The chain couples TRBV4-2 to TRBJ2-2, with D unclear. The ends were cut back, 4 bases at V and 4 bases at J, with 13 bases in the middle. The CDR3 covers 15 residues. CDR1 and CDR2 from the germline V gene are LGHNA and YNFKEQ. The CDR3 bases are TGTGCCAGCAGCCCCTCTGATGTGATCACCGGGGAGCTGTTTTTT. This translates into CASSPSDVITGELFF.

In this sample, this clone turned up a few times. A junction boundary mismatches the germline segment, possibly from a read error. The chain's CDR3 is CASSNQKQGQGFNGYTF. As DNA, the CDR3 is TGCGCCAGCAGTAACCAAAAGCAGGGACAGGGTTTTAATGGCTACACCTTC. This chain uses TRBV27 with TRBJ1-2, with TRBD1 identical over 9 bases. This CDR3 region has 17 residues. Germline lookup yields CDR1 MNHEY and CDR2 SMNVEV (reference sequence).

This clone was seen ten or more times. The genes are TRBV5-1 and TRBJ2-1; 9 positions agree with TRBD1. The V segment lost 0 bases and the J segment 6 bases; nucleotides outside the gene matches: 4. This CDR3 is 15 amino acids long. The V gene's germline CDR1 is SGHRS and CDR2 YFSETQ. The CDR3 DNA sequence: TGCGCCAGCAGCTTGGCCCTGACAGGGGGCAATGAGCAGTTCTTC. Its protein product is CASSLALTGGNEQFF.